This T cell receptor (beta chain) was documented in a study of blood T cells in healthy people across ages. The study, taken as a whole, reports: Possibly, changes in expanded clonotypes were confounded because donor CMV status was unknown.

The table lists this clonotype with many counts. Its antigen remains unknown. This CDR3 is built from 15 residues. CDR1 is SGHAT and CDR2 is FQNNGV in the germline V gene. Trimming stripped 5 bases from V and 5 bases from J, with 18 bases between. PCR was performed a second time for about 7 to 11 cycles using a sample-barcoded 5' primer and a J-beta primer mix. In TCRdb, the 5' RACE reads were re-called with MiXCR into one record per CDR3 protein. The profile shows fewer than 2 million distinct CDR3 sequences, 39% of them singletons. The sample comprised blood. The clonotype was recovered from a human donor in good health. This chain uses TRBV11-2 with TRBJ2-5; weak D call: TRBD2 (7 bases). CDR3 nucleotide sequence: TGTGCCAGCAGCCCCCTACGGGGGGCCGGGGAGACCCAGTACTTC. It codes for CASSPLRGAGETQYF.